The entry below gives a single T cell receptor beta chain sequence along with its context. These data belong to a study of control samples from healthy donors and cancer patients. Per the germline V gene, CDR1 is SGHDT and CDR2 is YYEEEE. This CDR3 comprises 15 residues. The V end lost 3 bases, the J end lost 3 bases, and 16 bases lay between the germline ends. TCRdb's table, derived via immunoSEQ multiplex PCR, lists solely in-frame clones and lacks some. The sample lists tens of thousands of clones, about 93% occurring once. This receptor was obtained from a woman aged 50 to 60 in good health. The sample comprised blood. The J gene is TRBJ2-7, the V gene TRBV5-6; TRBD2 might be the D (6 bases). CDR3 DNA sequence: TGTGCCAGCAGCTACGGGGCGGGGTTGGGCTACGAGCAGTACTTC. Encoded protein: CASSYGAGLGYEQYF.